These 31 T cell receptor beta chains came from one sample sequenced in a study of metastatic and nonmetastatic thyroid tumors. Using MiXCR, TCRdb reanalyzed the PCR reads. The profile shows about 7,300 clones, around 19% of them singletons. Nobody among the patients had been given any treatment before thyroid surgery. Sequencing was carried out using adjacent normal tissue. The receptor set was obtained from a female donor with papillary thyroid cancer or a benign thyroid nodule (not recorded which). Some clones in this sample may be carry-over from other donors' samples.

The J gene is TRBJ1-5, the V gene TRBV6-1; possible D gene TRBD1, 6 bases. The CDR3 runs to 16 residues. V lost 5 bases and J 2 bases, leaving 16 bases between the germline ends. Germline loops: CDR1 MNHNS, CDR2 SASEGT. CDR3 DNA sequence: TGTGCCAGCAGTAGGGGGGGGAGTTATGGCAATCAGCCCCAGCATTTT. Amino acids: CASSRGGSYGNQPQHF.

The chain is built from TRBV11-2 and TRBJ2-7; 10 bases are a match to TRBD2. After removal of 5 bases from V and 2 bases from J, the junction contained 18 bases not matched to a gene. This CDR3 region has 19 residues. Germline V gene data show CDR1 as SGHAT and CDR2 as FQNNGV. Written as DNA, the CDR3 is TGTGCCAGCAGCGGCAGTTCGGAGCGGGAGGGTATTAGACCCTACGAGCAGTACTTC. Translation: CASSGSSEREGIRPYEQYF. Full variable domain (rest looked up from reference TRBV11-2 and TRBJ2-7): EAGVAQSPRYKIIEKRQSVAFWCNPISGHATLYWYQQILGQGPKLLIQFQNNGVVDDSQLPKDRFSAERLKGVDSTLKIQPAKLEDSAVYLCASSGSSEREGIRPYEQYFGPGTRLTVT.

By sample share, this clone is medium-sized (0.01 to 0.1%). The genes are TRBV11-2 and TRBJ1-2, with 9 bases fitting TRBD1. Germline CDR1 SGHAT, CDR2 FQNNGV. The CDR3 is 13 amino acids. Losses at the gene ends were 5 bases for V and 8 bases for J; bases not matched to a gene: 6. The CDR3 here is CASSPGTGKGYTF. DNA of the CDR3: TGTGCCAGCAGCCCCGGGACAGGGAAGGGCTACACCTTC.

The chain employs TRBV11-2 and TRBJ2-3, with 8 bases fitting TRBD2. This CDR3 region has 17 residues. From germline, CDR1 is SGHAT and CDR2 FQNNGV. V was pared by 1 base and J by 4 bases, with 10 bases of the junction left unmatched. CDR3 in amino acids: CASSLGGRGGAADTQYF. CDR3 sequence (DNA): TGTGCCAGCAGCTTAGGAGGTCGGGGGGGCGCAGCAGATACGCAGTATTTT.

This clone is medium-sized. The genes are TRBV2 and TRBJ1-1; no clear D gene. The CDR3 extends over 13 amino acids. The germline CDR1 and CDR2 sequences are SNHLY and FYNNEI. V lost 6 bases and J lost 0, with 8 bases in between. CDR3 loop: CASSPDMNTEAFF. In DNA, the CDR3 is TGTGCCAGCAGCCCCGACATGAACACTGAAGCTTTCTTT.

The rearrangement uses TRBV27 and TRBJ1-6; the D gene is possibly TRBD1 (5 bases). There are 16 residues in the CDR3. From germline, CDR1 is MNHEY and CDR2 SMNVEV (reference sequence). V was cut by 0 bases and J by 0 bases, with 6 bases left in between. The CDR3 loop reads CASSLSGGSYNSPLHF. In DNA, the CDR3 is TGTGCCAGCAGTTTATCGGGGGGCTCCTATAATTCACCCCTCCACTTT.

The chain's CDR3 is CASSLQAGNTEAFF. The CDR3 bases are TGCGCCAGCAGCTTACAAGCTGGGAACACTGAAGCTTTCTTT. The V gene is TRBV5-1, the J gene TRBJ1-1; D not certain. Germline V gene sequence: CDR1 SGHRS, CDR2 YFSETQ. Trimming left V 2 bases short and J 1 base short, with 9 bases between. This CDR3 is 14 amino acids long. Full variable domain (missing parts from reference TRBV5-1 and TRBJ1-1): KAGVTQTPRYLIKTRGQQVTLSCSPISGHRSVSWYQQTPGQGLQFLFEYFSETQRNKGNFPGRFSGRQFSNSRSEMNVSTLELGDSALYLCASSLQAGNTEAFFGQGTRLTVV.

By its share, this clone is medium-sized. The chain links TRBV15 to TRBJ1-6; 10 nucleotides agree with TRBD1. The CDR3 loop spans 17 amino acids. The V and J ends lost 1 base and 7 bases, in that order; junction bases with no gene match: 7. Germline V gives CDR1 LNHNV, CDR2 YYDKDF (reference sequence). CDR3 in amino acids: CATSRVPRDRGNSPLHF. CDR3 DNA sequence: TGTGCCACCAGCAGAGTGCCCCGGGACAGGGGCAATTCACCCCTCCACTTT.

The chain has TRBV5-6 and TRBJ2-7; D is unclear. Per the germline V gene, CDR1 is SGHDT and CDR2 is YYEEEE. The CDR3 contains 12 residues. Deletions cut 2 bases from V and 5 bases from J, with 8 bases between. The CDR3 sequence is CASSLISDEQYF. CDR3 coding DNA: TGTGCCAGCAGCTTAATCAGCGACGAGCAGTACTTC. The full variable domain, in which reference TRBV5-6 and TRBJ2-7 provide the parts outside the CDR3, is DAGVTQSPTHLIKTRGQQVTLRCSPKSGHDTVSWYQQALGQGPQFIFQYYEEEERQRGNFPDRFSGHQFPNYSSELNVNALLLGDSALYLCASSLISDEQYFGPGTRLTVT.

This clone is medium-sized. The chain is built from TRBV12-3 or TRBV12-4 and TRBJ2-2, with 11 bases aligning to TRBD2. Unmatched junction bases numbered 3, after V lost 6 bases and J lost 3 bases. The CDR3 has 15 amino acids. Written as DNA, the CDR3 is TGTGCCAGCAGGCTACTAGCGGGGGACACCGGGGAGCTGTTTTTT. It specifies CASRLLAGDTGELFF.

This clone has at least ten counts. This sequence may be a read error, since a much larger clone differs from it by one base. The chain is built from TRBV28 and TRBJ2-7; D remains unclear. Looked up from germline, CDR1 is MDHEN and CDR2 is SYDVKM. The germline V and J ends were trimmed by 7 bases and 0 bases, with 10 bases remaining between them. The CDR3 consists of 13 residues. CDR3 in amino acids: CASIGASSYEQYF. The CDR3 DNA follows: TGTGCCAGCATAGGCGCAAGCTCCTACGAGCAGTACTTC.

Comments on this clone: Compared with germline, one end of the junction differs, possibly owing to a read error. This chain uses TRBV12-3 or TRBV12-4 with TRBJ1-2; weak D call: TRBD1 (5 bases). The CDR3 totals 14 residues. CDR3 residues: CASSIQVPAYGHTF. The CDR3, as DNA: TGTGCCAGCAGTATACAGGTGCCAGCCTATGGCCACACCTTC.

By its share, this clone is medium-sized. This chain links TRBV11-2 with TRBJ2-2; 11 positions match TRBD2. Germline V gene sequence: CDR1 SGHAT, CDR2 FQNNGV. The CDR3 runs to 17 residues. V dropped 0 bases and J dropped 6; count of bases not matched to a gene: 6. The CDR3 reads CASSLELLAGGPGELFF. CDR3 DNA sequence: TGTGCCAGCAGCTTAGAATTGCTAGCGGGAGGACCCGGGGAGCTGTTTTTT.

This clone is judged medium-sized. The J gene is TRBJ2-7, the V gene TRBV5-1; D ambiguous. V lost 4 bases and J lost 3, with 11 bases in between. CDR1 is SGHRS, CDR2 YFSETQ, per germline. This CDR3 comprises 13 residues. The CDR3: CASSPFPHYEQYF. CDR3 DNA sequence: TGCGCCAGCAGCCCCTTCCCACACTACGAGCAGTACTTC.

This clone is medium-sized (0.01 to 0.1%). V usage is TRBV10-3 and J usage is TRBJ2-7; TRBD2 agrees at 8 bases. The ends lost 1 base at V and 4 bases at J; junction bases unmatched: 12. Germline lookup yields CDR1 ENHRY and CDR2 SYGVKD. The CDR3 has 17 amino acids. The CDR3 region is CAISEFSVAGFRYEQYF. CDR3 DNA sequence: TGTGCCATCAGTGAGTTCAGTGTAGCGGGGTTTCGGTACGAGCAGTACTTC.

The chain is built from TRBV20-1 and TRBJ2-7; 11 bases map to TRBD1. Trimming took 5 bases from V and 4 from J; bases not matched to a gene: 10. In germline, CDR1 is DFQATT, CDR2 SNEGSKA (reference sequence). The CDR3 spans 15 residues. The CDR3 reads CSAESRDRGKYEQYF. For the CDR3, the DNA is TGCAGTGCTGAATCCCGGGACAGGGGGAAGTACGAGCAGTACTTC.

By sample share, this clone is medium-sized. The gene calls are TRBV28 and TRBJ1-5; D possibly corresponds to TRBD1 (5 bases). V lost 8 bases and J lost 5, with 19 bases in between. The CDR3 has 15 amino acids. CDR1 MDHEN and CDR2 SYDVKM come from the germline V gene. This CDR3 reads CASRPTGTNYQPQHF. The CDR3 bases are TGTGCCAGCCGGCCTACCGGGACGAACTATCAGCCCCAGCATTTT.

Sample share makes this clone medium-sized. This chain joins TRBV11-2 and TRBJ2-5; D is possibly TRBD2 (5 bases). CDR1 is SGHAT and CDR2 is FQNNGV in the germline V gene. Trimming stripped 0 bases from V and 5 bases from J, with 16 bases between. The CDR3 runs to 16 residues. CDR3 in amino acids: CASSLEGQLGGETQYF. CDR3 nucleotide sequence: TGTGCCAGCAGCTTAGAGGGCCAATTGGGCGGGGAGACCCAGTACTTC.

This clone is judged medium-sized. This sequence joins TRBV3-1 and TRBJ2-7, with 7 bases matching TRBD2. Germline assignment: CDR1 LGHDT and CDR2 YNNKEL (reference sequence). There are 14 residues in the CDR3. Germline trimming cut 3 bases from V and 0 bases from J; bases unmatched to any gene: 2. DNA of the CDR3: TGTGCCAGCAGCCATCGGGACTACTCCTACGAGCAGTACTTC. It is translated as CASSHRDYSYEQYF.

This clone was detected ten times or more. The chain employs TRBV9 and TRBJ2-3; 9 nucleotides align to TRBD2. The V segment lost 3 bases and the J segment 3 bases; nucleotides outside the gene matches: 8. CDR3 size: 16 residues. Germline CDR1 reads SGDLS; CDR2 reads YYNGEE. CDR3 sequence reads: CASSADSGSRTDTQYF. The CDR3, as DNA: TGTGCCAGCAGCGCGGATAGCGGGAGTCGGACAGATACGCAGTATTTT.

This clone is labeled as large. The V call is TRBV28, the J call TRBJ1-2, with unresolved D. CDR3 length: 15 residues. Germline V gene lookup returns CDR1 MDHEN and CDR2 SYDVKM. V dropped 4 bases and J dropped 5 bases, with 17 bases sitting between them. The CDR3 loop reads CASSSVAATTYGYTF. The DNA of the CDR3 is TGTGCCAGCAGTTCGGTTGCGGCCACCACTTATGGCTACACCTTC.

Sample share makes this clone medium-sized. This chain uses TRBV4-2 with TRBJ1-4; D gene uncertain. The CDR3 runs 15 residues. Germline CDR1 reads LGHNA; CDR2 reads YNFKEQ. V lost 0 bases to trimming and J lost 2 bases, with 7 bases between them. For the CDR3, the DNA is TGTGCCAGCAGCCAAGAGAGGAGGACTAATGAAAAACTGTTTTTT. This gives the protein CASSQERRTNEKLFF.

V is TRBV11-2 and J is TRBJ2-5; D is unresolved. The CDR3 has 13 residues. Germline V gives CDR1 SGHAT, CDR2 FQNNGV. Trimming took off 7 bases at V and 4 bases at J, with 13 bases between the two ends. In nucleotides, the CDR3 is TGTGCCAGCAACAACGGTGCTTTAGAGACCCAGTACTTC. It encodes CASNNGALETQYF.

The chain uses TRBV6-5 and TRBJ2-3, with D perhaps matching TRBD1 (6 bases). Between the trimmed V and J ends, which lost 0 bases and 3 bases, there was a span of 13 bases. The germline V gene has CDR1 MNHEY and CDR2 SVGAGI. CDR3 length equals 16 residues. The CDR3 loop is CASSYSRRGATDTQYF. The CDR3 DNA sequence: TGTGCCAGCAGTTACTCGCGCAGGGGCGCAACAGATACGCAGTATTTT.

This clone was counted ten times or more. The chain joins TRBV5-1 to TRBJ2-1, with no clear D. V gave up 0 bases and J gave up 0 bases, with 4 bases separating them. Germline V gene data show CDR1 as SGHRS and CDR2 as YFSETQ. This CDR3 region has 14 residues. CDR3 in DNA: TGCGCCAGCAGCTTGGGACTCTCCTACAATGAGCAGTTCTTC. Amino acids: CASSLGLSYNEQFF.

This clone was picked up many times. The V call is TRBV29-1, the J call TRBJ2-2, with 8 bases aligning to TRBD2. The V and J ends lost 5 bases and 10 bases, in that order; junction bases with no gene match: 18. CDR1 and CDR2 from the germline V gene are SQVTM and ANQGSEA. The CDR3 spans 16 residues. CDR3 residues: CSVSPDGGASAAELFF. The CDR3, as DNA: TGCAGCGTTTCGCCTGACGGGGGGGCTTCTGCTGCGGAGCTGTTTTTT.

By frequency in the sample, this clone is medium-sized. This chain connects TRBV2 to TRBJ1-2, with a weak D call TRBD1 (6 bases). Germline lookup yields CDR1 SNHLY and CDR2 FYNNEI. This CDR3 has 13 amino acids. V was cut by 3 bases and J by 6 bases, with 11 bases left in between. CDR3 sequence (DNA): TGTGCCAGCAGTGACGCGGGGGGCGATGGCTACACCTTC. It translates to CASSDAGGDGYTF.

V is TRBV7-9 and J is TRBJ2-7; 7 positions agree with TRBD1. Germline V gives CDR1 SEHNR, CDR2 FQNEAQ (reference sequence). The J segment lost 7 bases and the V segment lost 0 bases, leaving 6 bases of the junction unmatched. The CDR3 runs to 14 residues. The CDR3 DNA is TGTGCCAGCAGCTTAGCCAGGGGGTTTGGTGAGCAGTACTTC. Amino acids: CASSLARGFGEQYF.

This CDR3 is CASSQFMWTGGKGVEAFF. DNA for the CDR3: TGCGCCAGCAGCCAATTTATGTGGACAGGGGGCAAAGGGGTTGAAGCTTTCTTT. The rearrangement links TRBV5-1 to TRBJ1-1; 11 nucleotides line up with TRBD1. Trimming cost V 4 bases and J 7 bases; bases outside gene matches: 18. Germline loops: CDR1 SGHRS, CDR2 YFSETQ. The CDR3 loop spans 18 amino acids.

Judged by abundance, this clone is medium-sized. V is TRBV2 and J is TRBJ2-1, with 12 bases matching TRBD2. Germline values: CDR1 SNHLY, CDR2 FYNNEI. The CDR3 is made up of 15 amino acids. J gave up 10 bases and V 6 bases, and 10 bases lay outside the gene matches. The CDR3 DNA follows: TGTGCCAGCAGCCCCAGGACTAGCGGGACGGACGAGCAGTTCTTC. Its protein is CASSPRTSGTDEQFF. The whole variable domain, filled in from reference TRBV2 and TRBJ2-1, reads EPEVTQTPSHQVTQMGQEVILRCVPISNHLYFYWYRQILGQKVEFLVSFYNNEISEKSEIFDDQFSVERPDGSNFTLKIRSTKLEDSAMYFCASSPRTSGTDEQFFGPGTRLTVL.

This clone is classed as medium-sized (0.01 to 0.1%). The CDR3 protein is CASSSIRRGPYEQYF. CDR3 in DNA: TGTGCCAGCAGCAGCATCAGGAGAGGTCCCTACGAGCAGTACTTC. This chain links TRBV4-2 with TRBJ2-7; D not certain. V gave up 5 bases and J gave up 2 bases, with 16 bases separating them. The length of the CDR3 is 15 residues. The germline V gene encodes CDR1 LGHNA and CDR2 YNFKEQ.